Below, 21 T cell receptor beta chains from the same sample are listed, as sequenced in a study of OX40 agonist ivuxolimab in advanced cancers. Clones were read by immunoSEQ multiplex PCR, and TCRdb kept only the in-frame ones, dropping some. Here the sample spans about 18,000 clones, 65% to 85% being singletons. This specimen was CD4+ or CD8+ T cells sorted from blood, taken in a trial of the OX40 agonist ivuxolimab. Receptor source: an adult with an advanced solid tumor such as melanoma, head and neck, liver or kidney cancer.

In its sample, this clone was seen a few times. The rearrangement uses TRBV9 and TRBJ2-7; 11 bases fit TRBD2. Trimming removed 3 bases from V and 4 bases from J; junction bases left unmatched: 3. The CDR3 has 14 residues. Germline values: CDR1 SGDLS, CDR2 YYNGEE. The CDR3 region is CASSDSSGGYEQYF. As DNA, the CDR3 is TGTGCCAGCAGCGATTCTAGCGGGGGGTACGAGCAGTACTTC.

The chain carries TRBV18 and TRBJ1-6, with D perhaps TRBD1 (5 bases). Trimming shortened V by 2 bases and J by 0 bases, and 14 bases separated the two germline ends. Germline loops: CDR1 KGHSH, CDR2 LQKENI. The CDR3 length is 18 residues. The chain's CDR3 is CASSPSSGRGSYNSPLHF. CDR3 bases: TGTGCCAGCTCACCATCATCCGGGAGGGGCTCCTATAATTCACCCCTCCACTTT.

The chain is built from TRBV19 and TRBJ1-5, with TRBD1 as a possible D gene (6 bases). V gave up 7 bases and J gave up 2 bases, with 15 bases separating them. Germline V gene sequence: CDR1 LNHDA, CDR2 SQIVND (reference sequence). CDR3 length equals 15 residues. This CDR3 reads CASTLGGRGNQPQHF. CDR3 coding DNA: TGTGCCAGTACCCTGGGGGGCCGTGGCAATCAGCCCCAGCATTTT. Variable domain in full (rest from reference TRBV19 and TRBJ1-5): DGGITQSPKYLFRKEGQNVTLSCEQNLNHDAMYWYRQDPGQGLRLIYYSQIVNDFQKGDIAEGYSVSREKKESFPLTVTSAQKNPTAFYLCASTLGGRGNQPQHFGDGTRLSIL.

The V call is TRBV21-1, the J call TRBJ1-2. TRBV21-1 is a pseudogene segment. CDR3 length: 15 amino acids. The CDR3: CASSKHLRGGGGYTF. The CDR3 DNA follows: TGTGCCAGCAGTAAACATCTCCGGGGGGGTGGTGGCTACACCTTC.

V usage is TRBV5-5 and J usage is TRBJ2-7; no reliable D call. The germline gives CDR1 SGHKS, CDR2 YYEKEE (reference sequence). The length of the CDR3 is 13 residues. Trimming removed 2 bases from V and 2 bases from J, with 8 bases in between. Written as DNA, the CDR3 is TGTGCCAGCAGCTTTCTCGCGACCTACGAGCAGTACTTC. It translates to CASSFLATYEQYF.

CDR3 region: CASSLAIQGNYGYTF. In DNA form, the CDR3 reads TGTGCCAGCAGCTTGGCTATACAGGGGAACTATGGCTACACCTTC. The J gene is TRBJ1-2, the V gene TRBV5-5; 7 nucleotides agree with TRBD1. V shed 0 bases, J shed 2 bases, and the junction held 4 bases outside the gene matches. Per the germline V gene, CDR1 is SGHKS and CDR2 is YYEKEE (reference sequence). The CDR3 is 15 residues long.

The genes are TRBV10-1 and TRBJ2-6; D remains ambiguous. The ends were cut back, 4 bases at V and 5 bases at J, with 18 bases in the middle. Per the germline V gene, CDR1 is WNHNN and CDR2 is SYGVQD (reference sequence). The CDR3 covers 17 residues. The CDR3 DNA sequence: TGCGCCAGCAGTGTGGGCATCGCACAAAGTCGGGCCAACGTCCTGACTTTC. Its translation is CASSVGIAQSRANVLTF.

The chain employs TRBV5-6 and TRBJ1-6, with unresolved D. Per germline, CDR1 SGHDT and CDR2 YYEEEE. CDR3 size: 15 residues. Trimming stripped 6 bases from V and 9 bases from J, with 19 bases between. CDR3 in amino acids: CASTLTSGWGSPLHF. Written as DNA, the CDR3 is TGTGCCAGCACCCTTACGTCCGGCTGGGGTTCACCCCTCCACTTT.

V is TRBV5-5 and J is TRBJ2-7; D might be TRBD2 (5 bases). From germline, CDR1 is SGHKS and CDR2 YYEKEE (reference sequence). The CDR3 covers 11 residues. Trimming pared 4 bases from V and 7 bases from J, leaving 9 bases between. The CDR3: CASSLPGEQYF. The DNA of the CDR3 is TGTGCCAGCAGCCTTCCGGGGGAGCAGTACTTC.

This chain uses TRBV5-5 with TRBJ2-2; 11 bases map to TRBD2. V shed 0 bases, J shed 6 bases, and the junction held 4 bases outside the gene matches. CDR3 length: 16 residues. The germline gives CDR1 SGHKS, CDR2 YYEKEE (reference sequence). The CDR3 DNA reads TGTGCCAGCAGCTTGGGACTAGCGGGGCATTCCGGGGAGCTGTTTTTT. Translation gives CASSLGLAGHSGELFF.

The chain recombines TRBV7-8 with TRBJ2-1; D may be TRBD1 (6 bases). V gave up 5 bases and J gave up 1 base, with 12 bases separating them. CDR3 size: 15 residues. Germline V gives CDR1 SGHVS, CDR2 FQNEAQ. As DNA, the CDR3 is TGTGCCAGCAGCCCAAACCAGGGGTCCTACAATGAGCAGTTCTTC. It is translated as CASSPNQGSYNEQFF.

V gene TRBV4-1 combines with J gene TRBJ1-1; D gene ambiguous. Per germline, CDR1 MGHRA and CDR2 YSYEKL. Trimming cost V 0 bases and J 3 bases, with 8 bases left between them. The CDR3 is 14 residues long. For the CDR3, the DNA is TGCGCCAGCAGCCAAGACCTGGGCCACACTGAAGCTTTCTTT. It yields the protein CASSQDLGHTEAFF.

The chain uses TRBV10-3 and TRBJ2-1, with D possibly being TRBD1 or TRBD2 (5 bases each). CDR1 ENHRY and CDR2 SYGVKD come from the germline V gene. V was cut by 6 bases and J by 4 bases, with 16 bases left in between. The CDR3 covers 15 residues. CDR3 sequence: CAISLRDELYNEQFF. CDR3 DNA sequence: TGTGCCATCAGCCTCCGGGACGAACTATACAATGAGCAGTTCTTC.

This rearrangement joins TRBV5-1 to TRBJ2-7; 7 bases match TRBD1. This CDR3 has 14 amino acids. Per the germline V gene, CDR1 is SGHRS and CDR2 is YFSETQ. V was pared by 1 base and J by 4 bases, with 5 bases of the junction left unmatched. The CDR3 DNA follows: TGCGCCAGCAGCTTGACAGGGGTCCATTACGAGCAGTACTTC. This translates into CASSLTGVHYEQYF.

J is TRBJ2-1 and V is TRBV6-5; 10 bases match TRBD2. This CDR3 region has 14 residues. CDR1 is MNHEY and CDR2 is SVGAGI in the germline V gene. The ends lost 3 bases at V and 8 bases at J; junction bases unmatched: 4. CDR3 loop: CASSYSGGPHEQFF. The CDR3 DNA is TGTGCCAGCAGTTATAGCGGGGGGCCCCATGAGCAGTTCTTC.

This chain connects TRBV5-1 to TRBJ1-2; 7 bases map to TRBD1. Per the germline V gene, CDR1 is SGHRS and CDR2 is YFSETQ. There are 16 residues in the CDR3. The trim removed 0 bases at V and 4 bases at J, leaving 9 bases unmatched. The CDR3 DNA sequence: TGCGCCAGCAGCTTGGGGCTTGGGACAGATTTCTATGGCTACACCTTC. Its translation is CASSLGLGTDFYGYTF. Full variable domain (outside the CDR3, taken from reference TRBV5-1 and TRBJ1-2): KAGVTQTPRYLIKTRGQQVTLSCSPISGHRSVSWYQQTPGQGLQFLFEYFSETQRNKGNFPGRFSGRQFSNSRSEMNVSTLELGDSALYLCASSLGLGTDFYGYTFGSGTRLTVV.

Only a few counts were recorded for this clone. This chain connects TRBV28 to TRBJ2-3, with D uncertain. Germline V lookup: CDR1 MDHEN, CDR2 SYDVKM. V lost 3 bases and J lost 0, with 10 bases in between. The CDR3 runs 15 residues. For the CDR3, the DNA is TGTGCCAGCAGTTTGGGCAGCTCTAGCACAGATACGCAGTATTTT. This encodes CASSLGSSSTDTQYF. Full variable domain (missing parts from reference TRBV28 and TRBJ2-3): DVKVTQSSRYLVKRTGEKVFLECVQDMDHENMFWYRQDPGLGLRLIYFSYDVKMKEKGDIPEGYSVSREKKERFSLILESASTNQTSMYLCASSLGSSSTDTQYFGPGTRLTVL.

The J gene is TRBJ2-7, the V gene TRBV5-4, with TRBD1 matching 8 bases. The trim removed 4 bases at V and 2 bases at J, leaving 8 bases unmatched. In germline, CDR1 is SGHNT, CDR2 YYREEE (reference sequence). The CDR3 has 15 residues. The DNA for the CDR3 is TGTGCCAGCAGCCAAGGGGAGACAGGGGCCTACGAGCAGTACTTC. It is translated as CASSQGETGAYEQYF.

V gene TRBV9 combines with J gene TRBJ2-1, with 15 bases fitting TRBD2. This CDR3 contains 18 residues. V dropped 1 base and J dropped 4; count of bases not matched to a gene: 6. Per germline, CDR1 SGDLS and CDR2 YYNGEE. The CDR3 sequence: CASSVSGTSGGRYNEQFF. For the CDR3, the DNA is TGTGCCAGCAGCGTATCCGGGACTAGCGGGGGGCGTTACAATGAGCAGTTCTTC.

V usage is TRBV28 and J usage is TRBJ1-4, with D unclear. Germline V CDR1 and CDR2: MDHEN, SYDVKM. CDR3 length equals 14 residues. The germline V and J ends were trimmed by 4 bases and 5 bases, with 11 bases remaining between them. The CDR3 DNA sequence: TGTGCCAGCAGTTACCCACGGGAGAATGAAAAACTGTTTTTT. Protein product: CASSYPRENEKLFF.

The V call is TRBV4-1, the J call TRBJ1-1; weak D call: TRBD1 (5 bases). In germline, CDR1 is MGHRA, CDR2 YSYEKL. Trimming pared 1 base from V and 7 bases from J, leaving 19 bases between. The CDR3 totals 16 residues. CDR3 sequence (DNA): TGCGCCAGCAGCCAAGGACACTCAGGGCACGAGGGTGAAGCTTTCTTT. It encodes CASSQGHSGHEGEAFF.